These 7 T cell receptor beta chains originate from one sample sequenced in a study of blood T cells in healthy people across ages. Together with a sample-barcoded 5' primer, a J-beta primer mix was included in a second PCR lasting roughly 7 to 11 cycles. TCRdb itself ran the 5' RACE reads through MiXCR, one entry per CDR3 protein. Of 1.2 million to 1.5 million distinct CDR3 sequences in the sample, 45% to 70% were seen once. Sequenced: blood. Receptors originate from a man between 18 and 35 years old in good health.

V and J are TRBV14 and TRBJ1-4, with D possibly TRBD1 on 5 matching bases. Per germline, CDR1 SGHDN and CDR2 FVKESK. V was cut by 3 bases and J by 6 bases, with 17 bases left in between. The CDR3 spans 16 residues. This CDR3 reads CASSHGRVSKDEKLFF. In DNA, the CDR3 is TGTGCCAGCAGCCATGGCAGGGTATCTAAGGATGAAAAACTGTTTTTT.

V is TRBV6-1 and J is TRBJ1-5; weak D call: TRBD1 (5 bases). V dropped 2 bases and J dropped 7 bases, with 12 bases sitting between them. Per the germline V gene, CDR1 is MNHNS and CDR2 is SASEGT. The CDR3 consists of 14 residues. CDR3 coding DNA: TGTGCCAGCAGTGAACTTCAGGGAAGACAGCCCCAGCATTTT. Amino acid sequence: CASSELQGRQPQHF.

V is TRBV14 and J is TRBJ2-1; D tentatively reads TRBD1 or TRBD2 (5 bases each). TRBJ2-7 matches the DNA end more closely, so the J call is doubtful. Germline V gene sequence: CDR1 SGHDN, CDR2 FVKESK. The CDR3 extends over 15 amino acids. The CDR3 DNA reads as TGTGCCAGCAGCCAGGATGGGGGACCTTTCTACGAGCAGTACTTC. Amino acid sequence: CASSQDGGPFYEQYF.

This clonotype has more than one count but fewer than ten. The V gene is TRBV13, the J gene TRBJ2-7, with unresolved D. Per the germline V gene, CDR1 is PRHDT and CDR2 is FYEKMQ (reference sequence). V lost 4 bases, J lost 3 bases, and 16 bases lay in between. This CDR3 is built from 15 residues. CDR3 nucleotide sequence: TGTGCCAGCAGCTCCATGGGATTGGGAATCTACGAGCAGTACTTC. Its protein product is CASSSMGLGIYEQYF. The complete variable domain, with remaining parts taken from reference TRBV13 and TRBJ2-7, reads AAGVIQSPRHLIKEKRETATLKCYPIPRHDTVYWYQQGPGQDPQFLISFYEKMQSDKGSIPDRFSAQQFSDYHSELNMSSLELGDSALYFCASSSMGLGIYEQYFGPGTRLTVT.

The chain joins TRBV11-2 to TRBJ2-2, with 8 bases identical to TRBD1. With V trimmed by 2 bases and J by 3 bases, 23 bases remained unmatched. This CDR3 has 22 residues. Germline CDR1 and CDR2: SGHAT and FQNNGV. This chain's CDR3 is CASSLPFSPAADRDRDTGELFF. CDR3 nucleotides: TGTGCCAGCAGCTTACCTTTTTCCCCAGCAGCGGACAGGGATCGGGACACCGGGGAGCTGTTTTTT.

The V gene is TRBV25-1, the J gene TRBJ2-4; D remains ambiguous. Germline V gives CDR1 MGHDK, CDR2 SYGVNS. The CDR3 length is 16 residues. V gave up 5 bases and J gave up 1 base, with 15 bases separating them. CDR3 nucleotides: TGTGCCAGCAGTCTTTCTATATTCGGCGCCAAAAACATTCAGTACTTC. The encoded protein is CASSLSIFGAKNIQYF.

The chain has TRBV7-2 and TRBJ1-2; D is uncertain. V was shortened by 5 bases and J by 7 bases, with 11 bases between the two germline ends. CDR3 length: 12 residues. CDR1 and CDR2 from the germline V gene are SGHTA and FQGNSA. The DNA for the CDR3 is TGTGCCAGCAGCCGGGTGGTATCTGGCTACACCTTC. Translating it yields CASSRVVSGYTF.